Following are 25 T cell receptor beta chains from one sample sequenced in a study of shared clonotypes between healthy human individuals. Selected positively for CCR7 and CD45RO-negative, naive CD8 cells excluded terminally differentiated effector memory CD45RA+ cells. Some clones are missing from TCRdb's copy, which holds only in-frame ones; the method was immunoSEQ multiplex PCR. This repertoire shows under 700,000 clones, around 95% found once; its top ten account for 0.11%. The sequencing input was naive CD8+ T cells sorted from blood. These receptors were obtained from a woman aged 30 to 39 in good health.

This chain connects TRBV9 to TRBJ1-3, with a tentative D call TRBD1 (5 bases). CDR1 is SGDLS and CDR2 is YYNGEE in the germline V gene. V was pared by 3 bases and J by 0 bases, with 7 bases between. This CDR3 region has 14 residues. CDR3 amino acids: CASSDRHSGNTIYF. CDR3 nucleotides: TGTGCCAGCAGCGACAGGCACTCTGGAAACACCATATATTTT.

This rearrangement joins TRBV7-9 to TRBJ2-5; D unclear. Looked up from germline, CDR1 is SEHNR and CDR2 is FQNEAQ (reference sequence). The CDR3 extends over 15 amino acids. V lost 4 bases, J lost 4 bases, and 16 bases lay in between. The CDR3: CASSYPFGWPETQYF. CDR3 in DNA: TGTGCCAGCAGCTACCCCTTCGGGTGGCCAGAGACCCAGTACTTC.

The rearrangement links TRBV5-1 to TRBJ2-5, with D possibly TRBD2 on 5 matching bases. V shed 2 bases and J shed 4 bases, with 6 bases lying between them. This CDR3 is 12 amino acids long. Germline CDR1 is SGHRS and CDR2 is YFSETQ. DNA for the CDR3: TGCGCCAGCAGCTTCGGAGGAGAGACCCAGTACTTC. It yields the protein CASSFGGETQYF.

To note about this clone: Other DNA sequences in this sample translate to the same CDR3. The chain couples TRBV18 to TRBJ2-7; possible D gene TRBD1, 6 bases. CDR1 KGHSH and CDR2 LQKENI come from the germline V gene. The CDR3 is 14 residues long. Trimming pared 1 base from V and 2 bases from J, leaving 9 bases between. The CDR3 DNA follows: TGTGCCAGCTCACCACAGGACAGAACCTACGAGCAGTACTTC. Translated, it gives CASSPQDRTYEQYF.

The chain joins TRBV11-2 to TRBJ2-7, with 8 bases fitting TRBD2. V lost 4 bases and J lost 2; bases outside the gene matches: 7. CDR1 is SGHAT, CDR2 FQNNGV, per germline. This CDR3 region has 15 residues. CDR3 region: CASSSSPGLAYEQYF. In DNA form, the CDR3 reads TGTGCCAGCAGCTCGTCTCCGGGACTAGCCTACGAGCAGTACTTC.

The chain carries TRBV6-1 and TRBJ1-3; D not resolved. Germline assignment: CDR1 MNHNS and CDR2 SASEGT. The V and J ends lost 2 bases and 0 bases respectively, with 11 bases between them. This CDR3 region has 16 residues. The CDR3 DNA follows: TGTGCCAGCAGTGAAATGATGCCCCACTCTGGAAACACCATATATTTT. Translated, it gives CASSEMMPHSGNTIYF.

The chain combines TRBV28 with TRBJ2-5; D not resolved. Gene TRBJ2-7 matches the end of the DNA better, so the J call may be wrong. CDR1 is MDHEN and CDR2 is SYDVKM in the germline V gene. This CDR3 has 14 amino acids. The chain's CDR3 is CASRLTVTSYEQYF. CDR3 coding DNA: TGTGCCAGCAGGCTAACAGTGACTTCCTACGAGCAGTACTTC.

The CDR3 here is CATGTSGSREQYF. In nucleotides, the CDR3 is TGTGCCACCGGGACTAGCGGGAGCCGCGAGCAGTACTTC. J is TRBJ2-5 and V is TRBV7-2; 14 positions agree with TRBD2. The end of the DNA is better explained by TRBJ2-7, so the J call may be wrong. This CDR3 spans 13 amino acids. Germline V gene lookup returns CDR1 SGHTA and CDR2 FQGNSA.

The J gene is TRBJ2-7, the V gene TRBV28; the match to TRBD2 covers 8 bases. The V and J ends lost 8 bases and 0 bases, in that order; junction bases with no gene match: 3. Germline V gene sequence: CDR1 MDHEN, CDR2 SYDVKM. CDR3 length: 13 amino acids. CDR3 loop: CASLGTSSYEQYF. The CDR3 DNA sequence: TGTGCCAGCTTAGGGACTAGCTCCTACGAGCAGTACTTC.

The chain is built from TRBV27 and TRBJ2-7; 12 bases agree with TRBD2. This CDR3 has 18 residues. Per germline, CDR1 MNHEY and CDR2 SMNVEV (reference sequence). J lost 3 bases, V lost 5 bases, and 14 bases had no gene match. CDR3 nucleotides: TGTGCCAGCAGTCCCGGCCCTAGCGGGAGGGCCTCGATCTACGAGCAGTACTTC. This codes for CASSPGPSGRASIYEQYF.

The V gene is TRBV27, the J gene TRBJ1-5; D is unresolved. Per the germline V gene, CDR1 is MNHEY and CDR2 is SMNVEV (reference sequence). The V gene lost 3 bases and the J gene lost 9 bases, with 9 bases spanning the gap. This CDR3 has 12 residues. The CDR3 protein is CASSFSGRPQHF. The CDR3 DNA is TGTGCCAGCAGTTTTTCGGGTCGGCCCCAGCATTTT.

In its sample, this clone was seen once. The rearrangement joins TRBV7-2 to TRBJ2-1; 9 bases are shared with TRBD2. Germline CDR1 SGHTA, CDR2 FQGNSA. The CDR3 has 17 amino acids. V was clipped by 1 base and J by 5 bases; unmatched bases: 9. The CDR3 DNA reads as TGTGCCAGCAGCTTAGGGGATGCGGGAGGGCCAAACAATGAGCAGTTCTTC. This codes for CASSLGDAGGPNNEQFF.

The chain is built from TRBV28 and TRBJ2-5, with D perhaps TRBD1 or TRBD2 (5 bases each). CDR3 length: 16 residues. The V end was cut by 2 bases, the J end by 5 bases, with 18 bases between. Germline lookup yields CDR1 MDHEN and CDR2 SYDVKM. The CDR3 DNA sequence: TGTGCCAGCAGTTTAGGGACGTCTCGTTTCGGGGAGACCCAGTACTTC. Translated: CASSLGTSRFGETQYF.

This chain joins TRBV15 and TRBJ1-2; D is perhaps TRBD1 (6 bases). The CDR3 has 13 amino acids. V was pared by 5 bases and J by 3 bases, with 10 bases between. The germline V gene encodes CDR1 LNHNV and CDR2 YYDKDF (reference sequence). For the CDR3, the DNA is TGTGCCACCAGCGGACAGTCCTACTATGGCTACACCTTC. Translation gives CATSGQSYYGYTF.

The J gene is TRBJ2-5, the V gene TRBV5-6, with D possibly being TRBD1 (5 bases). The germline CDR1 and CDR2 sequences are SGHDT and YYEEEE. V gave up 6 bases and J gave up 2 bases, with 17 bases separating them. The CDR3 is 15 residues long. In DNA form, the CDR3 reads TGTGCCAGCATCAGGGTTCGATCCCAGCAAGAGACCCAGTACTTC. This sequence encodes CASIRVRSQQETQYF.

This chain connects TRBV6-6 to TRBJ2-1; 9 positions match TRBD2. The CDR3 length is 15 residues. Per the germline V gene, CDR1 is MNHNY and CDR2 is SVGAGI (reference sequence). V trimming: 6 bases; J trimming: 4 bases; junction bases outside the gene matches: 7. The CDR3: CASSQGLADYNEQFF. Here the CDR3 DNA reads TGTGCCAGCAGCCAGGGACTAGCCGATTACAATGAGCAGTTCTTC.

This clone has a single count. This chain joins TRBV19 and TRBJ1-5; D perhaps matches TRBD1 (5 bases). V lost 1 base and J 6 bases, leaving 13 bases between the germline ends. Germline V gene sequence: CDR1 LNHDA, CDR2 SQIVND (reference sequence). The CDR3 runs 15 residues. The CDR3 region is CASSIVMGPGQPQHF. CDR3 nucleotides: TGTGCCAGTAGTATAGTCATGGGGCCTGGTCAGCCCCAGCATTTT.

This clone was detected once. The rearrangement links TRBV9 to TRBJ2-2, with a tentative D call TRBD2 (6 bases). Germline-derived CDR1 and CDR2 are SGDLS and YYNGEE. V lost 2 bases and J lost 3, with 11 bases in between. This CDR3 is 15 amino acids long. CDR3 loop: CASSVGGSDTGELFF. The CDR3 DNA sequence: TGTGCCAGCAGCGTTGGGGGGTCGGACACCGGGGAGCTGTTTTTT.

The chain is built from TRBV5-4 and TRBJ2-7; D is unresolved. The germline V gene has CDR1 SGHNT and CDR2 YYREEE (reference sequence). V lost 5 bases and J lost 5, with 14 bases in between. CDR3 length equals 13 residues. As DNA, the CDR3 is TGTGCCAGCAGACACGACGCGTGGGACGAGCAGTACTTC. Its protein is CASRHDAWDEQYF.

The rearrangement joins TRBV29-1 to TRBJ2-1, with D perhaps TRBD1 (6 bases). The germline V gene encodes CDR1 SQVTM and CDR2 ANQGSEA. The CDR3 has 11 residues. V dropped 8 bases and J dropped 7 bases, with 12 bases sitting between them. The CDR3 is CSYFTGNEQFF. CDR3 nucleotide sequence: TGCAGCTATTTTACAGGGAATGAGCAGTTCTTC.

The genes are TRBV10-1 and TRBJ1-2; no reliable D call. The CDR3 loop spans 15 amino acids. The germline V and J ends were trimmed by 3 bases and 6 bases, with 17 bases remaining between them. Germline CDR1 is WNHNN and CDR2 is SYGVQD (reference sequence). CDR3 residues: CASSETDTGSDGYTF. In nucleotides, the CDR3 is TGCGCCAGCAGTGAAACAGACACGGGATCGGATGGCTACACCTTC.

The J gene is TRBJ2-1, the V gene TRBV19, with D perhaps matching TRBD2 (5 bases). V was trimmed by 2 bases and J by 7 bases, leaving 9 bases between them. Germline V CDR1 and CDR2: LNHDA, SQIVND (reference sequence). The CDR3 extends over 13 amino acids. The CDR3 bases are TGTGCCAGTAGTATATTACTAGGGAATGAGCAGTTCTTC. Protein: CASSILLGNEQFF.

The chain links TRBV19 to TRBJ2-3; possible D gene TRBD2, 6 bases. The CDR3 runs 13 residues. CDR1 is LNHDA and CDR2 is SQIVND in the germline V gene (reference sequence). The V end was cut by 9 bases, the J end by 4 bases, with 14 bases between. In nucleotides, the CDR3 is TGTGCCAGGACGACTAGTATCCCAGATACGCAGTATTTT. It yields the protein CARTTSIPDTQYF.

This clone occurred once. The chain is built from TRBV29-1 and TRBJ2-7; TRBD2 matches at 7 bases. The CDR3 loop spans 12 amino acids. V was clipped by 3 bases and J by 2 bases; unmatched bases: 1. The germline V gene has CDR1 SQVTM and CDR2 ANQGSEA. CDR3 region: CSVEGGTYEQYF. CDR3 sequence (DNA): TGCAGCGTTGAGGGAGGGACCTACGAGCAGTACTTC.

The chain uses TRBV27 and TRBJ1-1, with D uncertain. Germline V lookup: CDR1 MNHEY, CDR2 SMNVEV (reference sequence). The CDR3 is 13 residues long. V lost 5 bases and J lost 4, with 11 bases in between. Here the CDR3 DNA reads TGTGCCAGCAGTGGGCAACCGGGCACTGAAGCTTTCTTT. Translating it yields CASSGQPGTEAFF.